This T cell receptor (beta chain) was sequenced during a study of read filtering for tumor transcriptome and immune sequencing. The library was built from roughly 400 ng RNA with molecular barcoded adaptors for alpha/delta and beta/gamma chains. TCRdb called the reads again in MiXCR, with one record for every CDR3 protein. The data show about 61,000 distinct CDR3 sequences, roughly a fifth seen once. Germline CDR1 reads SQVTM; CDR2 reads ANQGSEA. The CDR3 loop spans 10 amino acids. As regards this clonotype: A read error may produce the germline difference seen at one junction end.

V usage is TRBV29-1 and J usage is TRBJ2-4; D is unresolved. The sequence was collected from a donor at least 40 years old with multiple myeloma. The sequenced sample was a population of CD138-negative cells sorted from bone marrow. The CDR3 sequence is CSIEVGIQYF. The CDR3 DNA sequence: TGCAGCATTGAAGTGGGCATTCAGTACTTC.